Sequencing of this T cell receptor beta chain was carried out in a study of cytotoxic CD8 clonotypes in ibrutinib-treated CLL. The wider study: Researchers reported under twelve relapsed/refractory and about 14 treatment-naive patients, 17 of them IGHV unmutated. Overall, around 25 responses were partial and 2 complete; following median 68 months, around 15 patients stayed remitted and about twelve progressed. General observations from the study: Higher circulating CD8+ T-cell counts strongly accompanied higher baseline clonality, above age-matched healthy donors.

Method: immunoSEQ multiplex PCR; TCRdb's copy keeps in-frame clones and lacks some. The data show 250,000 to 350,000 clones, with around 69% seen just once and around 5.1% held by the top ten. A word on this clone: Its matching antigen is unknown.

This CDR3 is built from 15 residues. Germline assignment: CDR1 SEHNR and CDR2 FQNEAQ (reference sequence). Unmatched junction bases numbered 5, after V lost 2 bases and J lost 5 bases. The material was PBMCs, obtained at disease progression, from a patient treated with ibrutinib. The clonotype comes from a human donor with chronic lymphocytic leukemia. The chain has TRBV7-9 and TRBJ2-3; 9 nucleotides agree with TRBD2. This chain's CDR3 is CASSLRGREGDTQYF. In nucleotides, the CDR3 is TGTGCCAGCAGCTTACGCGGGAGGGAGGGAGATACGCAGTATTTT.